The 22 T cell receptor beta chains below were found in one sample sequenced in a study of blood T cell repertoires in COVID-19. Measured with immunoSEQ multiplex PCR; TCRdb has only the in-frame clones, and not every one. The sample contains 100,000 to 150,000 clones, roughly 79% of which appear only once. The sample comprised peripheral blood. These receptors all stem from a human donor in a cohort sampled during active COVID-19.

The rearrangement uses TRBV12-3 or TRBV12-4 and TRBJ1-2, with D tentatively TRBD1 (5 bases). The CDR3 contains 13 residues. V lost 6 bases, J lost 5 bases, and 13 bases lay in between. The CDR3 DNA reads TGTGCCAGCAGCCTACAGGTAGATTATGGCTACACCTTC. It yields the protein CASSLQVDYGYTF.

This clone was seen just once. The chain uses TRBV7-2 and TRBJ2-1, with TRBD2 matching 11 bases. With 0 bases clipped from V and 8 bases from J, the junction kept 3 bases outside the gene matches. CDR1 and CDR2 (germline): SGHTA, FQGNSA. The CDR3 covers 15 residues. The CDR3 DNA reads TGTGCCAGCAGCTTAGCACTAGCGGGAGCCCATGAGCAGTTCTTC. Translating it yields CASSLALAGAHEQFF.

The CDR3 coding sequence is TGTGCCAGCAGCCAAGGCTCAGGGTCGGACACTGAAGCTTTCTTT. This encodes CASSQGSGSDTEAFF. The chain combines TRBV3-1 (or the pseudogene TRBV3-2) with TRBJ1-1, with D perhaps matching TRBD1 (5 bases). The germline CDR1 and CDR2 sequences are LGHDT and YNNKEL (reference sequence). V was trimmed by 1 base and J by 3 bases, leaving 12 bases between them. CDR3 length: 15 residues.

The V and J genes are TRBV9 and TRBJ2-1; 8 bases align to TRBD2. Germline V gene lookup returns CDR1 SGDLS and CDR2 YYNGEE. V was clipped by 0 bases and J by 7 bases; unmatched bases: 18. The CDR3 sequence is 19 residues long. The CDR3 spells CASSVATGAVGREVNEQFF. CDR3 in DNA: TGTGCCAGCAGCGTAGCTACGGGGGCAGTGGGGCGGGAGGTTAATGAGCAGTTCTTC.

V gene TRBV18 combines with J gene TRBJ1-2; perhaps TRBD1 as D (6 bases). V dropped 5 bases and J dropped 2 bases, with 24 bases sitting between them. The CDR3 consists of 18 residues. Germline assignment: CDR1 KGHSH and CDR2 LQKENI. The CDR3 bases are TGTGCCAGCTCATCAGGCGCGGCTAGCGGGGGCTCGAACTATGGCTACACCTTC. Its protein is CASSSGAASGGSNYGYTF.

The chain couples TRBV7-2 to TRBJ2-3, with D possibly matching TRBD2 (5 bases). Germline-derived CDR1 and CDR2 are SGHTA and FQGNSA. The CDR3 totals 14 residues. Trimming pared 2 bases from V and 6 bases from J, leaving 12 bases between. The CDR3 loop reads CASSLMGAADTQYF. The CDR3 DNA is TGTGCCAGCAGCTTAATGGGAGCCGCGGATACGCAGTATTTT.

The chain couples TRBV19 to TRBJ1-2; possibly TRBD1 for D (5 bases). Germline V CDR1 and CDR2: LNHDA, SQIVND (reference sequence). V lost 6 bases to trimming and J lost 7 bases, with 24 bases between them. CDR3 length equals 16 residues. The CDR3 sequence: CASRISYGGLTFGYTF. CDR3 in DNA: TGTGCCAGTAGAATTTCATACGGGGGTCTCACCTTTGGCTACACCTTC.

The chain carries TRBV6-1 and TRBJ1-1, with 7 bases aligning to TRBD1. There are 15 residues in the CDR3. Germline assignment: CDR1 MNHNS and CDR2 SASEGT. Germline trimming cut 8 bases from V and 4 bases from J; bases unmatched to any gene: 13. The CDR3 region has the DNA TGTGCCAGCGGTAAGGGGCAGGGGGGATCCACTGAAGCTTTCTTT. It translates to CASGKGQGGSTEAFF.

The J gene is TRBJ2-5, the V gene TRBV28; 11 bases map to TRBD2. Unmatched junction bases numbered 8, after V lost 4 bases and J lost 4 bases. CDR3 length equals 16 residues. Per the germline V gene, CDR1 is MDHEN and CDR2 is SYDVKM. CDR3 in amino acids: CASSSLAGGRRETQYF. The CDR3 nucleotides read TGTGCCAGCAGTTCCCTAGCGGGGGGACGTCGAGAGACCCAGTACTTC.

This clone was seen just once. The rearrangement links TRBV10-1 to TRBJ1-2; D is unresolved. The CDR3 covers 13 residues. Germline V gene data show CDR1 as WNHNN and CDR2 as SYGVQD (reference sequence). V dropped 2 bases and J dropped 2 bases, with 6 bases sitting between them. Here the CDR3 DNA reads TGCGCCAGCAGTGAGACAGCAAACTATGGCTACACCTTC. Translation gives CASSETANYGYTF.

This sequence joins TRBV15 and TRBJ1-4; a possible D gene is TRBD1 (6 bases). Trimming left V 5 bases short and J 3 bases short, with 16 bases between. This CDR3 is 16 amino acids long. Looked up from germline, CDR1 is LNHNV and CDR2 is YYDKDF (reference sequence). DNA of the CDR3: TGTGCCACCAGCGGCCTCTACAGGGCTCCTAATGAAAAACTGTTTTTT. Its translation is CATSGLYRAPNEKLFF.

The chain couples TRBV27 to TRBJ2-2, with D possibly matching TRBD1 (5 bases). Germline CDR1 reads MNHEY; CDR2 reads SMNVEV (reference sequence). CDR3 length equals 17 residues. Trimming cost V 5 bases and J 0 bases, with 16 bases left between them. For the CDR3, the DNA is TGTGCCAGCAGTGTGGTGGGGCAGGGCGCGAACACCGGGGAGCTGTTTTTT. This sequence encodes CASSVVGQGANTGELFF.

This clone occurred a few times. The chain combines TRBV3-1 (or the pseudogene TRBV3-2) with TRBJ1-3; no clear D. Germline loops: CDR1 LGHDT, CDR2 YNNKEL (reference sequence). CDR3 size: 13 residues. V lost 1 base to trimming and J lost 4 bases, with 5 bases between them. CDR3 nucleotide sequence: TGTGCCAGCAGCCAAGGAACAGGAAACACCATATATTTT. This sequence encodes CASSQGTGNTIYF.

This clone appeared a single time. The rearrangement uses TRBV7-6 and TRBJ2-1; 11 bases align to TRBD2. Per germline, CDR1 SGHVS and CDR2 FNYEAQ. This CDR3 has 22 amino acids. The ends lost 5 bases at V and 0 bases at J; junction bases unmatched: 21. The CDR3 DNA sequence: TGTGCCAGCAGCCCGCCCCACACGCGATTAGCGGGAGGGAAGAGCTCCTACAATGAGCAGTTCTTC. Its translation is CASSPPHTRLAGGKSSYNEQFF.

In this sample, this clone turned up once. The rearrangement joins TRBV7-2 to TRBJ2-2; unclear D gene. The CDR3 spans 15 residues. Germline V gene data show CDR1 as SGHTA and CDR2 as FQGNSA. Trimming stripped 5 bases from V and 0 bases from J, with 10 bases between. The CDR3 loop reads CASSPDNANTGELFF. In DNA, the CDR3 is TGTGCCAGCAGCCCAGACAACGCGAACACCGGGGAGCTGTTTTTT.

The chain combines TRBV19 with TRBJ2-5, with TRBD2 matching 9 bases. The CDR3 runs to 15 residues. The V segment lost 4 bases and the J segment 5 bases; nucleotides outside the gene matches: 8. Germline V gene data show CDR1 as LNHDA and CDR2 as SQIVND (reference sequence). The CDR3 DNA follows: TGTGCCAGTAGTACCCTAGCGGGGCCGGGGGAGACCCAGTACTTC. Protein sequence: CASSTLAGPGETQYF. Combining the CDR3 with reference TRBV19 and TRBJ2-5 gives the whole variable domain DGGITQSPKYLFRKEGQNVTLSCEQNLNHDAMYWYRQDPGQGLRLIYYSQIVNDFQKGDIAEGYSVSREKKESFPLTVTSAQKNPTAFYLCASSTLAGPGETQYFGPGTRLLVL.

The chain couples TRBV6-4 to TRBJ2-2; 7 bases map to TRBD1. The germline CDR1 and CDR2 sequences are MRHNA and SNTAGT. The CDR3 extends over 16 amino acids. V was clipped by 5 bases and J by 0 bases; unmatched bases: 6. Written as DNA, the CDR3 is TGTGCCAGCAGTTCACAGGGGCCATCGAACACCGGGGAGCTGTTTTTT. Translated: CASSSQGPSNTGELFF.

The chain couples TRBV7-6 to TRBJ2-1, with 8 positions matching TRBD1. The ends lost 2 bases at V and 8 bases at J; junction bases unmatched: 5. The CDR3 runs 14 residues. Germline CDR1 reads SGHVS; CDR2 reads FNYEAQ. CDR3 sequence reads: CASSLSDRAYEQFF. The CDR3 DNA follows: TGTGCCAGCAGCTTATCGGACAGGGCGTATGAGCAGTTCTTC.

In its sample, this clone was seen many times. The chain employs TRBV19 and TRBJ1-2, with D maybe TRBD1 (6 bases). Trimming left V 5 bases short and J 8 bases short, with 12 bases between. Germline V gene sequence: CDR1 LNHDA, CDR2 SQIVND (reference sequence). The CDR3 runs 12 residues. CDR3 amino acids: CASSLIQGGYTF. Here the CDR3 DNA reads TGTGCCAGTAGTCTGATCCAGGGGGGCTACACCTTC.

This chain links TRBV14 with TRBJ2-3; TRBD2 aligns across 15 bases. Germline V lookup: CDR1 SGHDN, CDR2 FVKESK. CDR3 size: 18 residues. Trimming took 2 bases from V and 4 from J; bases not matched to a gene: 7. The CDR3 loop is CASSQFWTSGGAADTQYF. The CDR3 DNA follows: TGTGCCAGCAGCCAATTCTGGACTAGCGGGGGGGCTGCAGATACGCAGTATTTT.

This sequence joins TRBV4-2 and TRBJ1-2, with TRBD1 identical over 7 bases. Germline V gives CDR1 LGHNA, CDR2 YNFKEQ. Losses at the gene ends were 4 bases for V and 7 bases for J; bases not matched to a gene: 15. The CDR3 extends over 16 amino acids. Here the CDR3 DNA reads TGTGCCAGCAGCCGGGACGAGGGGGCAAAAGGGGGTGGCTACACCTTC. It translates to CASSRDEGAKGGGYTF.

V usage is TRBV2 and J usage is TRBJ1-5; possibly TRBD1 for D (6 bases). Trimming left V 4 bases short and J 5 bases short, with 21 bases between. The germline CDR1 and CDR2 sequences are SNHLY and FYNNEI. The CDR3 is 17 residues long. The CDR3 coding sequence is TGTGCCAGCAGTGGTTTAGCAAGGGGCAGGGGACATCAGCCCCAGCATTTT. Translation: CASSGLARGRGHQPQHF.